The 25 T cell receptor beta chains below come from one sample, sequenced in a study of cytomegalovirus exposure and HLA in healthy donors. PCR amplification relied on 60 Vbeta primers (plus 13 Jbeta primers). Measured with immunoSEQ multiplex PCR; TCRdb has only the in-frame clones, and not every one. Of 30,000 to 40,000 clones detected, 65% to 90% appear once; the ten largest clones hold 3.5% to 4%. Sequencing input: PBMCs. Receptors originate from a woman between 18 and 30 years old in good health and CMV-seronegative.

V is TRBV4-3 and J is TRBJ1-1; D is ambiguous. This CDR3 has 15 residues. The V end lost 1 base, the J end lost 4 bases, and 13 bases lay between the germline ends. Germline loops: CDR1 LGHNA, CDR2 YSLEER. CDR3 sequence (DNA): TGCGCCAGCAGCCAAGTAGGGAGGTCGGCCACTGAAGCTTTCTTT. Translating it yields CASSQVGRSATEAFF.

The chain joins TRBV21-1 to TRBJ1-2. TRBV21-1 is termed a pseudogene. The length of the CDR3 is 13 residues. The CDR3 spells CASMVGENYGYPF. The DNA of the CDR3 is TGTGCCAGCATGGTTGGGGAGAACTATGGCTACCCCTTC.

J is TRBJ1-5 and V is TRBV4-1, with a weak D call TRBD1 (5 bases). The length of the CDR3 is 16 residues. The germline V gene encodes CDR1 MGHRA and CDR2 YSYEKL. V lost 2 bases to trimming and J lost 8 bases, with 19 bases between them. The CDR3 region is CASSQTVGRGGEPQHF. For the CDR3, the DNA is TGCGCCAGCAGCCAAACCGTAGGGAGGGGCGGAGAGCCCCAGCATTTT.

The rearrangement links TRBV4-2 to TRBJ2-3, with 7 nucleotides matching TRBD2. The CDR3 extends over 17 amino acids. The trim removed 0 bases at V and 2 bases at J, leaving 8 bases unmatched. CDR1 and CDR2 from the germline V gene are LGHNA and YNFKEQ. The CDR3 loop reads CASSQDGPSGATDTQYF. The CDR3 nucleotides are TGTGCCAGCAGCCAAGATGGTCCCAGCGGGGCCACAGATACGCAGTATTTT.

CDR3 amino acids: CASSPETSGFYEQYF. CDR3 nucleotides: TGTGCCAGCAGCCCGGAGACTAGCGGATTCTACGAGCAGTACTTC. The rearrangement joins TRBV5-4 to TRBJ2-7; 9 nucleotides align to TRBD2. CDR1 and CDR2 from the germline V gene are SGHNT and YYREEE (reference sequence). The V segment lost 4 bases and the J segment 3 bases; nucleotides outside the gene matches: 8. The CDR3 loop spans 15 amino acids.

V is TRBV25-1 and J is TRBJ2-7, with TRBD2 matching over 7 bases. J was trimmed by 1 base and V by 4 bases; bases with no gene match: 4. Germline V gene lookup returns CDR1 MGHDK and CDR2 SYGVNS. This CDR3 region has 14 residues. CDR3 sequence (DNA): TGTGCCAGCAGTGGAAGCGGGAAGTCCTACGAGCAGTACTTC. Amino acids: CASSGSGKSYEQYF.

The chain recombines TRBV5-1 with TRBJ1-2, with 9 bases aligning to TRBD1. Germline V lookup: CDR1 SGHRS, CDR2 YFSETQ. The CDR3 consists of 16 residues. Trimming removed 0 bases from V and 5 bases from J; junction bases left unmatched: 8. The CDR3 spells CASSLVGTGLRYGYTF. The CDR3 region has the DNA TGCGCCAGCAGCTTGGTAGGGACAGGGTTGAGGTATGGCTACACCTTC.

V usage is TRBV6-1 and J usage is TRBJ1-2, with 7 bases identical to TRBD1. Per the germline V gene, CDR1 is MNHNS and CDR2 is SASEGT. V lost 6 bases, J lost 8 bases, and 9 bases stayed unmatched. The CDR3 extends over 13 amino acids. The CDR3 DNA reads TGTGCCAGCAGCCGAGGAGGGGGCTACGGCTACACCTTC. Translating gives CASSRGGGYGYTF.

To note about this clone: At one boundary the junction diverges from the germline segment, which might be a read error. The chain combines TRBV19 with TRBJ1-2; 7 bases are shared with TRBD1. The germline CDR1 and CDR2 sequences are LNHDA and SQIVND (reference sequence). This CDR3 is built from 15 residues. CDR3 protein: CASSIQGGTNYGYPF. Here the CDR3 DNA reads TGTGCCAGTAGTATCCAGGGGGGAACTAACTATGGCTACCCCTTC.

The chain has TRBV18 and TRBJ1-1; 7 bases match TRBD1. V dropped 4 bases and J dropped 2; count of bases not matched to a gene: 16. This CDR3 is 18 amino acids long. Germline loops: CDR1 KGHSH, CDR2 LQKENI. This chain's CDR3 is CASSHSIGTAGQNTEAFF. The CDR3, as DNA: TGTGCCAGCTCACATTCCATCGGGACAGCGGGCCAAAACACTGAAGCTTTCTTT.

The chain joins TRBV27 to TRBJ2-1, with D tentatively TRBD2 (6 bases). Trimming took off 4 bases at V and 6 bases at J, with 16 bases between the two ends. CDR1 MNHEY and CDR2 SMNVEV come from the germline V gene (reference sequence). CDR3 size: 15 residues. The CDR3 DNA follows: TGTGCCAGCAGTTCCCGGGACTCCTTGACCAATGAGCAGTTCTTC. Residues: CASSSRDSLTNEQFF.

This rearrangement joins TRBV7-6 to TRBJ2-5; D remains unclear. The germline V gene encodes CDR1 SGHVS and CDR2 FNYEAQ. This CDR3 region has 14 residues. The V end lost 1 base, the J end lost 2 bases, and 8 bases lay between the germline ends. CDR3 residues: CASSLGPSQETQYF. The CDR3 nucleotides read TGTGCCAGCAGCTTAGGGCCTTCTCAAGAGACCCAGTACTTC.

V usage is TRBV11-2 and J usage is TRBJ2-7, with TRBD1 matching 7 bases. The germline V gene encodes CDR1 SGHAT and CDR2 FQNNGV. The length of the CDR3 is 16 residues. Trimming took 2 bases from V and 2 from J; bases not matched to a gene: 9. CDR3 in amino acids: CASSLIGGQGAYEQYF. The CDR3 DNA follows: TGTGCCAGCAGCTTAATCGGCGGCCAGGGGGCCTACGAGCAGTACTTC. Full variable domain (remainder filled in from reference TRBV11-2 and TRBJ2-7): EAGVAQSPRYKIIEKRQSVAFWCNPISGHATLYWYQQILGQGPKLLIQFQNNGVVDDSQLPKDRFSAERLKGVDSTLKIQPAKLEDSAVYLCASSLIGGQGAYEQYFGPGTRLTVT.

The V call is TRBV6-4, the J call TRBJ2-2; possible D gene TRBD2, 5 bases. The CDR3 contains 15 residues. Germline-derived CDR1 and CDR2 are MRHNA and SNTAGT. V was cut by 0 bases and J by 1 base, with 6 bases left in between. CDR3 residues: CASSDSRENTGELFF. In nucleotides, the CDR3 is TGTGCCAGCAGTGACTCTCGGGAGAACACCGGGGAGCTGTTTTTT.

Points on this clone: Relative to the germline gene, one junction end is altered; a read error may explain this. This chain uses TRBV7-9 with TRBJ1-3; maybe TRBD1 (6 bases). The germline gives CDR1 SEHNR, CDR2 FQNEAQ (reference sequence). The CDR3 covers 16 residues. CDR3 sequence: CASSPPGTSVGNTTYF. CDR3 DNA: TGTGCCAGCAGCCCGCCCGGGACATCGGTGGGAAACACCACATATTTT.

The V call is TRBV11-2, the J call TRBJ2-3, with D tentatively TRBD1 (5 bases). V was clipped by 1 base and J by 6 bases, with 17 bases between them. This CDR3 is 16 amino acids long. CDR1 and CDR2 (germline): SGHAT, FQNNGV. CDR3 sequence: CASSLVGLGASDTQYF. DNA for the CDR3: TGTGCCAGCAGCTTAGTCGGCCTAGGGGCCAGTGATACGCAGTATTTT. Supplemented by reference TRBV11-2 and TRBJ2-3, the full variable domain reads EAGVAQSPRYKIIEKRQSVAFWCNPISGHATLYWYQQILGQGPKLLIQFQNNGVVDDSQLPKDRFSAERLKGVDSTLKIQPAKLEDSAVYLCASSLVGLGASDTQYFGPGTRLTVL.

In the case of this clone: At one end, the junction sequence differs from germline, possibly due to a read error. The V gene is TRBV7-9, the J gene TRBJ1-4; no reliable D call. The germline V gene has CDR1 SEHNR and CDR2 FQNEAQ (reference sequence). This CDR3 spans 12 amino acids. Here the CDR3 DNA reads TGTTCCAGCAGCTTGGCGGGTGAAAAACTGTTTTTT. Translation gives CSSSLAGEKLFF.

This clone was seen a single time. The chain links TRBV18 to TRBJ2-7, with 7 bases lining up with TRBD2. V shed 3 bases and J 6 bases; nucleotides not matched to a gene: 8. The CDR3 runs 14 residues. CDR1 and CDR2 from the germline V gene are KGHSH and LQKENI. CDR3 coding DNA: TGTGCCAGCTCACCTGGGGAGGGGATGGGCGAGCAGTACTTC. It codes for CASSPGEGMGEQYF. The full variable domain, rest sourced from reference TRBV18 and TRBJ2-7, is NAGVMQNPRHLVRRRGQEARLRCSPMKGHSHVYWYRQLPEEGLKFMVYLQKENIIDESGMPKERFSAEFPKEGPSILRIQQVVRGDSAAYFCASSPGEGMGEQYFGPGTRLTVT.

A word on this clone: The junction shows a germline mismatch at one end, possibly a read error. CDR3 sequence reads: CASSYSLQVGGYPF. CDR3 in DNA: TGTGCCAGCAGTTACTCCCTACAGGTCGGCGGCTACCCCTTC. V is TRBV6-5 and J is TRBJ1-2, with D possibly matching TRBD1 (5 bases). CDR3 size: 14 residues. Germline assignment: CDR1 MNHEY and CDR2 SVGAGI.

There are a few counts of this clone. The chain links TRBV5-6 to TRBJ2-3; 11 bases are shared with TRBD1. Germline loops: CDR1 SGHDT, CDR2 YYEEEE. J was trimmed by 8 bases and V by 4 bases; bases with no gene match: 9. This CDR3 has 15 residues. The CDR3 region is CASSVPGQGVCTQYF. The CDR3 coding sequence is TGTGCCAGCAGCGTACCGGGACAGGGGGTGTGTACGCAGTATTTT.

The sample holds one count of this clone. The chain is built from TRBV4-2 and TRBJ1-5; 10 nucleotides align to TRBD1. CDR3 length: 15 residues. After removal of 6 bases from V and 6 bases from J, the junction contained 8 bases not matched to a gene. The V gene's germline CDR1 is LGHNA and CDR2 YNFKEQ. The DNA of the CDR3 is TGTGCCAGCAGGTTGGGGACAGGGGTTGCTCAGCCCCAGCATTTT. Its translation is CASRLGTGVAQPQHF.

J is TRBJ1-6 and V is TRBV4-3; D might be TRBD1 (6 bases). V was clipped by 5 bases and J by 9 bases, with 20 bases between them. Germline assignment: CDR1 LGHNA and CDR2 YSLEER. The CDR3 runs to 16 residues. The CDR3 here is CASSFVQGLVGSPLHF. In DNA, the CDR3 is TGCGCCAGCAGCTTCGTCCAGGGGTTAGTAGGTTCACCCCTCCACTTT.

This clone was detected a few times. The chain employs TRBV7-2 and TRBJ1-1; D unresolved. CDR3 size: 13 residues. Germline lookup yields CDR1 SGHTA and CDR2 FQGNSA. Trimming cost V 5 bases and J 7 bases, with 14 bases left between them. This chain's CDR3 is CASSPADNLEAFF. The DNA for the CDR3 is TGTGCCAGCAGCCCAGCTGACAACCTTGAAGCTTTCTTT.

DNA of the CDR3: TGCGCCAGCAGCCTGACCGAACCGGGGGTCAATGAGCAGTTCTTC. It is translated as CASSLTEPGVNEQFF. V is TRBV5-1 and J is TRBJ2-1, with a tentative D call TRBD2 (6 bases). The CDR3 consists of 15 residues. With 4 bases removed from V and 6 bases from J, the gap between germline ends came to 17 bases. Germline CDR1 is SGHRS and CDR2 is YFSETQ.

The chain's CDR3 is CASRPRATNEKLFF. In DNA, the CDR3 is TGTGCCAGCAGACCACGGGCAACTAATGAAAAACTGTTTTTT. V gene TRBV25-1 combines with J gene TRBJ1-4; D is ambiguous. Germline loops: CDR1 MGHDK, CDR2 SYGVNS. V lost 6 bases and J lost 0, with 8 bases in between. This CDR3 spans 14 amino acids. Drawing the rest from reference TRBV25-1 and TRBJ1-4, the complete variable domain is EADIYQTPRYLVIGTGKKITLECSQTMGHDKMYWYQQDPGMELHLIHYSYGVNSTEKGDLSSESTVSRIRTEHFPLTLESARPSHTSQYLCASRPRATNEKLFFGSGTQLSVL.